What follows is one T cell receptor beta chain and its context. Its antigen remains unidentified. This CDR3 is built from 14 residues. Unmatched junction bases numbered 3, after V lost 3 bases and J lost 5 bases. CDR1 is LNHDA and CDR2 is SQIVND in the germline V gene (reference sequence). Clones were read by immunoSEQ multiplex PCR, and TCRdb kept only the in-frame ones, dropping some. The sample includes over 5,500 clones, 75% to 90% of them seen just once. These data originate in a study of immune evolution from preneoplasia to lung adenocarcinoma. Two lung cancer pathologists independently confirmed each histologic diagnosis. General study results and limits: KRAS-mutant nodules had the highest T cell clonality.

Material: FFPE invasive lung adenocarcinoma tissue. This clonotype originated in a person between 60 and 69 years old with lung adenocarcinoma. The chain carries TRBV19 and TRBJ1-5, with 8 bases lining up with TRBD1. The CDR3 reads CASSMDRAHQPQHF. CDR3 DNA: TGTGCCAGTAGTATGGACAGGGCCCATCAGCCCCAGCATTTT.